These 25 T cell receptor beta chains share one sample of origin, sequenced in a study of T cell clusters in autoimmune cytopenias. Multiplex touch-down PCR amplified TRB using TRB-A and TRB-B pools in one tube. TCRdb reanalyzed the multiplex PCR reads, giving one entry per CDR3 protein sequence and no DNA. The table lists a few thousand distinct CDR3 sequences. Each sample's input was about 250 ng genomic DNA, 38,000 or so genome equivalents. The sequencing sample was made of peripheral blood. The source is a human donor with an autoimmune cytopenia or autoimmune hepatitis (not recorded which).

This chain joins TRBV5-4 and TRBJ2-3; the D call from TCRdb, TRBD1, cannot be confirmed without DNA. CDR1 SGHNT and CDR2 YYREEE come from the germline V gene (reference sequence). This CDR3 has 19 residues. CDR3 in amino acids: CASSLDASPGRASTDTQYF.

This chain joins TRBV7-9 and TRBJ2-2; TCRdb returns TRBD2, unconfirmable since there is no DNA. Looked up from germline, CDR1 is SEHNR and CDR2 is FQNEAQ (reference sequence). CDR3 length: 18 amino acids. The CDR3 protein is CASSPYSGRTPNTGELFF.

This clonotype is medium-sized by frequency. V gene TRBV5-4 combines with J gene TRBJ1-6. Germline V lookup: CDR1 SGHNT, CDR2 YYREEE (reference sequence). The CDR3 spans 12 residues. The CDR3 loop reads CASSFRDSPLHF.

This clonotype is called medium-sized based on its frequency. V gene TRBV30 combines with J gene TRBJ2-7; the TCRdb call, TRBD1, lacks DNA for checking. Per germline, CDR1 GTSNPN and CDR2 SVGIG (reference sequence). This CDR3 comprises 15 residues. The CDR3: CAWMAITGGIYEQYF.

The chain is built from TRBV5-1 and TRBJ2-3; TCRdb outputs TRBD1, but without DNA this stays unchecked. Germline CDR1 is SGHRS and CDR2 is YFSETQ. The CDR3 contains 19 residues. The CDR3 sequence: CASSSRARTGTPSTDTQYF.

In terms of frequency, this clonotype is medium-sized. The CDR3 sequence is CASSYVRTGGGYGYTF. The V gene is TRBV6-5, the J gene TRBJ1-2; no DNA is available, so the TRBD1 call from TCRdb remains unchecked. The CDR3 has 16 residues. Germline V gives CDR1 MNHEY, CDR2 SVGAGI.

The chain is built from TRBV6-4 and TRBJ2-3. This CDR3 is built from 13 residues. Germline V lookup: CDR1 MRHNA, CDR2 SNTAGT. The CDR3 is CASSRDWVGTQYF.

This clonotype is medium-sized by frequency. The chain has TRBV6-4 and TRBJ2-3; TCRdb's D call, TRBD2, is unchecked because there is no DNA. The CDR3 runs 15 residues. Germline CDR1 reads MRHNA; CDR2 reads SNTAGT. This CDR3 is CASSDGGFGADTQYF.

The chain employs TRBV19 and TRBJ1-5. The CDR3 contains 14 residues. Looked up from germline, CDR1 is LNHDA and CDR2 is SQIVND (reference sequence). This chain's CDR3 is CASSDPGDSQPQHF.

Measured by frequency, this clonotype is medium-sized. The V gene is TRBV5-4, the J gene TRBJ2-1; without DNA, the TCRdb call of TRBD1 cannot be checked. Looked up from germline, CDR1 is SGHNT and CDR2 is YYREEE (reference sequence). The CDR3 has 13 amino acids. CDR3 loop: CASSLQGMTEQFF.

The chain couples TRBV5-1 to TRBJ2-3; TCRdb lists TRBD1, though no DNA is available to test this call. The CDR3 extends over 15 amino acids. Germline CDR1 SGHRS, CDR2 YFSETQ. The CDR3 spells CASSLGQFSTDTQYF.

This clonotype is classed as medium-sized by frequency. V and J are TRBV20-1 and TRBJ2-7. There are 15 residues in the CDR3. Germline CDR1 is DFQATT and CDR2 is SNEGSKA (reference sequence). The CDR3 loop reads CSAGGGPTAPYEQYF.

CDR3 sequence: CASRPRVMNTEAFF. This sequence joins TRBV27 and TRBJ1-1. CDR3 length: 14 residues. Germline V CDR1 and CDR2: MNHEY, SMNVEV (reference sequence).

The chain recombines TRBV11-2 with TRBJ2-2; without DNA, the TCRdb call of TRBD2 cannot be checked. The CDR3 loop spans 15 amino acids. CDR1 and CDR2 (germline): SGHAT, FQNNGV. The CDR3 spells CASSPGGRASGELFF.

Measured by frequency, this clonotype is medium-sized. The chain has TRBV10-3 and TRBJ2-7; TCRdb calls TRBD1, which cannot be checked without DNA. The germline CDR1 and CDR2 sequences are ENHRY and SYGVKD. The CDR3 totals 13 residues. The CDR3 loop reads CAISEDRGYEQYF.

This chain joins TRBV2 and TRBJ2-7. The CDR3 runs 11 residues. CDR1 and CDR2 (germline): SNHLY, FYNNEI. The CDR3: CASNSAYEQYF.

Frequency places this clonotype as medium-sized. The V call is TRBV30, the J call TRBJ1-1; the D call from TCRdb, TRBD1, cannot be confirmed without DNA. This CDR3 has 16 amino acids. The germline V gene encodes CDR1 GTSNPN and CDR2 SVGIG (reference sequence). This chain's CDR3 is CAWSVQIGQGNTEAFF.

This clonotype is deemed medium-sized (0.01 to 0.1%) by its frequency. The V and J genes are TRBV18 and TRBJ1-2; TCRdb's assignment of TRBD1 cannot be checked, as there is no DNA. The CDR3 has 17 amino acids. Germline V gene sequence: CDR1 KGHSH, CDR2 LQKENI. The chain's CDR3 is CASSPRDAGGEHYGYTF. Full variable domain (rest looked up from reference TRBV18 and TRBJ1-2): NAGVMQNPRHLVRRRGQEARLRCSPMKGHSHVYWYRQLPEEGLKFMVYLQKENIIDESGMPKERFSAEFPKEGPSILRIQQVVRGDSAAYFCASSPRDAGGEHYGYTFGSGTRLTVV.

The chain uses TRBV7-9 and TRBJ1-1; TCRdb's assignment of TRBD1 cannot be checked, as there is no DNA. Germline loops: CDR1 SEHNR, CDR2 FQNEAQ (reference sequence). This CDR3 region has 15 residues. The CDR3 loop reads CASSLPSGGRTEAFF.

This chain joins TRBV5-1 and TRBJ2-3; TCRdb indicates TRBD1, and absent DNA this call remains unverified. The CDR3 spans 17 residues. Germline V gives CDR1 SGHRS, CDR2 YFSETQ. The CDR3 region is CASSSATGSGSTDTQYF.

This clonotype is labeled medium-sized based on frequency. The chain joins TRBV7-6 to TRBJ2-2. The CDR3 covers 11 residues. The germline CDR1 and CDR2 sequences are SGHVS and FNYEAQ. CDR3 protein: CASSLAGELFF.

This chain connects TRBV5-6 to TRBJ2-1; the D gene TCRdb calls, TRBD1, cannot be checked with no DNA. This CDR3 region has 15 residues. Germline V gene sequence: CDR1 SGHDT, CDR2 YYEEEE. CDR3 protein: CASSPDTGGYNEQFF.

By frequency, this clonotype is medium-sized. J is TRBJ1-2 and V is TRBV30; TCRdb selects TRBD1, and the lack of DNA leaves this call unchecked. This CDR3 comprises 15 residues. CDR1 is GTSNPN, CDR2 SVGIG, per germline (reference sequence). The CDR3: CAWSITGYANYGYTF.

Considering frequency, this clonotype is medium-sized. The chain has TRBV7-2 and TRBJ2-1; as DNA is missing, the TRBD2 call by TCRdb cannot be tested. The CDR3 spans 18 residues. CDR1 is SGHTA and CDR2 is FQGNSA in the germline V gene. The CDR3 sequence is CASSPPGLAGGSYNEQFF.

The chain carries TRBV19 and TRBJ1-1; TCRdb's D call, TRBD1, is unchecked because there is no DNA. The CDR3 is 13 amino acids. CDR1 LNHDA and CDR2 SQIVND come from the germline V gene (reference sequence). CDR3 sequence reads: CASSHPNRIEAFF. Supplemented by reference TRBV19 and TRBJ1-1, the full variable domain reads DGGITQSPKYLFRKEGQNVTLSCEQNLNHDAMYWYRQDPGQGLRLIYYSQIVNDFQKGDIAEGYSVSREKKESFPLTVTSAQKNPTAFYLCASSHPNRIEAFFGQGTRLTVV.